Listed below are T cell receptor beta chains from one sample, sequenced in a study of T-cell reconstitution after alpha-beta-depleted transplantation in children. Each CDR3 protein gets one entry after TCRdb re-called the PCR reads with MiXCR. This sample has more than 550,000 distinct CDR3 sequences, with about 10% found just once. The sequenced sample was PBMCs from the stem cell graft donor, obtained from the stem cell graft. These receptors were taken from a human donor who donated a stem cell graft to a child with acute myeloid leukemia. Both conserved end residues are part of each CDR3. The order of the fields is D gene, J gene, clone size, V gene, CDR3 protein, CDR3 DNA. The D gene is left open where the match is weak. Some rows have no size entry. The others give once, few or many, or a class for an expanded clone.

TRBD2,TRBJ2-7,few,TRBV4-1,CASSQDLGGRTSGYEQYF,TGCGCCAGCAGCCAAGATTTAGGGGGTAGGACTAGCGGTTACGAGCAGTACTTC
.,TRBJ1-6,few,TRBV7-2,CASSSYRDSPLHF,TGTGCCAGCAGCTCCTACAGGGACTCACCCCTCCACTTT
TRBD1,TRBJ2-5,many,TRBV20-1,CSAQRGWGAGGLVETQYF,TGCAGTGCCCAGAGAGGTTGGGGGGCAGGGGGCCTCGTAGAGACCCAGTACTTC
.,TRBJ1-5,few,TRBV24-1,CATSRTGSNQPQHF,TGTGCCACCAGTAGAACTGGGAGCAATCAGCCCCAGCATTTT
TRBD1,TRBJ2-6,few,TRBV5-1,CASSVETGMGNVLTF,TGCGCCAGCAGCGTCGAGACAGGGATGGGCAACGTCCTGACTTTC
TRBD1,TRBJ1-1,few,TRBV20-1,CSAKGDRGNTEAFF,TGCAGTGCTAAAGGGGACAGGGGGAACACTGAAGCTTTCTTT
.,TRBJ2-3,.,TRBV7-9,CASTAPRAAQYF,TGTGCCAGCACGGCTCCGCGGGCTGCGCAGTATTTT
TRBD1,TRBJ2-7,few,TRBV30,CAWTHRGAAYEQYF,TGTGCCTGGACCCACAGGGGGGCGGCCTACGAGCAGTACTTC
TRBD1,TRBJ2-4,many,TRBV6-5,CASSMDRVTKNIQYF,TGTGCCAGCAGCATGGACAGGGTGACCAAAAACATTCAGTACTTC
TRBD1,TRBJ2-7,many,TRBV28,CASSLGQREQYF,TGTGCCAGCAGCCTGGGACAGCGCGAACAGTACTTC
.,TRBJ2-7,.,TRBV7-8,CASSLRHSANSYEQYF,TGTGCCAGCAGCTTGAGACACTCTGCGAACTCCTACGAGCAGTACTTC
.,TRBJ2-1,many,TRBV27,CASSPLEGYNEQFF,TGTGCCAGCAGTCCCTTGGAGGGATACAATGAGCAGTTCTTC
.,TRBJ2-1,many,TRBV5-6,CASSLGGGLNDEQFF,TGTGCCAGCAGCTTGGGGGGGGGCCTGAACGATGAGCAGTTCTTC
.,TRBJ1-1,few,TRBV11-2,CASSPRSMTENTEAFF,TGTGCCAGCAGCCCACGCTCGATGACAGAGAACACTGAAGCTTTCTTT
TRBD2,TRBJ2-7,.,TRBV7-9,CASSRGEGFSYEQYF,TGTGCCAGCAGCCGAGGGGAGGGTTTCTCCTACGAGCAGTACTTC
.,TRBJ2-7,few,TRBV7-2,CASSGPSDYEQYF,TGTGCCAGCAGCGGCCCTAGCGATTACGAGCAGTACTTC
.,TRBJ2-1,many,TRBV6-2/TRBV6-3,CASSYSLWGYNEQFF,TGTGCCAGCAGTTACTCACTCTGGGGCTACAATGAGCAGTTCTTC
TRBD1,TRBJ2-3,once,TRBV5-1,CASRGQGAKDTQYF,TGCGCCAGCCGGGGACAGGGGGCAAAAGATACGCAGTATTTT
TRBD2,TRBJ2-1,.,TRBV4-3,CASSQEVLAGEGEQFF,TGCGCCAGCAGCCAAGAGGTCCTAGCGGGAGAGGGTGAGCAGTTCTTC
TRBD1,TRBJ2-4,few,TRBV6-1,CASSERGGETAKNIQYF,TGTGCCAGCAGTGAGAGAGGGGGCGAAACAGCCAAAAACATTCAGTACTTC
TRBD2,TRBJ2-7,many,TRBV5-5,CASSRGEDEQYF,TGTGCCAGCAGCCGGGGGGAGGACGAGCAGTACTTC
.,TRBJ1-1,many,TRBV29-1,CSVALRGNTEAFF,TGCAGCGTTGCACTTAGGGGAAACACTGAAGCTTTCTTT
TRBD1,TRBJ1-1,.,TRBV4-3,CASSQGRGPTEAFF,TGCGCCAGCAGCCAGGGAAGGGGGCCCACTGAAGCTTTCTTT
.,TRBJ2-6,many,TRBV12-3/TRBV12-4,CASSLPPGANVLTF,TGTGCCAGCAGTTTACCTCCAGGGGCCAACGTCCTGACTTTC
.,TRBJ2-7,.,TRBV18,CASSPLGRGEQYF,TGTGCCAGCTCACCACTCGGGCGGGGCGAGCAGTACTTC
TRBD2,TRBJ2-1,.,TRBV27,CASRLSLGTSGRAVSPAQNEQFF,TGTGCCAGCAGACTATCTCTAGGGACTAGCGGGAGGGCCGTATCCCCAGCTCAGAATGAGCAGTTCTTC
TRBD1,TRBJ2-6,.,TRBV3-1,CASSLLGQANSGANVLTF,TGTGCCAGCAGCCTCTTGGGACAGGCAAACTCTGGGGCCAACGTCCTGACTTTC
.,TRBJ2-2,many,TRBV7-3,CASSFGGQVELFF,TGTGCCAGCAGTTTCGGTGGGCAGGTGGAGCTGTTTTTT
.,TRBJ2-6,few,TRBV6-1,CASSEFGGQNSGANVLTF,TGTGCCAGCAGTGAATTTGGCGGACAAAACTCTGGGGCCAACGTCCTGACTTTC
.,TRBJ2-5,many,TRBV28,CDNLPLRAQETQYF,TGTGACAACCTGCCCCTTCGGGCTCAAGAGACCCAGTACTTC
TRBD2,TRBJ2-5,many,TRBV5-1,CASSLAQTSGRGETQYF,TGCGCCAGCAGCTTGGCCCAGACTAGCGGGAGAGGAGAGACCCAGTACTTC
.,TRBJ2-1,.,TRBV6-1,CASRALAAFSSYNEQFF,TGTGCCAGCAGGGCTCTGGCGGCCTTTAGCTCCTACAATGAGCAGTTCTTC
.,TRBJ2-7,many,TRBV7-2,CASSLDVGWYEQYF,TGTGCCAGCAGCTTAGATGTAGGTTGGTACGAGCAGTACTTC
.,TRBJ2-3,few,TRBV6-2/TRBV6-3,CAIAGAKPTDTQYF,TGTGCCATAGCTGGCGCCAAGCCCACAGATACGCAGTATTTT
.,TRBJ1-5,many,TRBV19,CASSTNNGPQHF,TGTGCCAGTAGTACCAACAATGGCCCCCAGCATTTT
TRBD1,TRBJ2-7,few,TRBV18,CASSPRQGTPYEQYF,TGTGCCAGCTCACCTCGACAGGGGACCCCCTACGAGCAGTACTTC
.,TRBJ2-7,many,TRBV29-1,CSARFSYEQYF,TGCAGCGCCCGTTTTTCCTACGAGCAGTACTTC
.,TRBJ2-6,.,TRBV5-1,CASRPSGFSGANVLTF,TGCGCCAGCAGGCCTTCAGGGTTCTCTGGGGCCAACGTCCTGACTTTC
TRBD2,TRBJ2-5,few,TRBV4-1,CASSQVWPGGTQYF,TGCGCCAGCAGCCAAGTATGGCCGGGGGGGACCCAGTACTTC